This TCR beta chain was sequenced in a study of T cells expressing NK-cell markers. As for the study in general: Repertoires of TCR beta were obtained from T cells sorted as CD3+CD56+NKG2C+, CD3+CD56+NKG2C- and CD3+CD56-NKG2C+. Sequencing covered eight donors, seven HCMV-seropositive and one seronegative.

About this clonotype itself: What it binds is unknown.

From its re-call of the 5' RACE reads, TCRdb lists each CDR3 protein once, without DNA. The sample has approximately 170,000 distinct CDR3 sequences. Germline CDR1 and CDR2: SGHRS and YFSETQ. This CDR3 is built from 14 residues. Study results and limitations: Specificity for HCMV among expanded NKG2C+ T cell clones was not established. The dominant NKG2C+ clonotypes represented roughly 1.0-7.5% of CD8+ T cells in several donors.

The genes are TRBV5-1 and TRBJ1-5; TCRdb returns TRBD1, unconfirmable since there is no DNA. Sequencing used blood T cells: a sorted CD56 or NKG2C T cell subset, CD4+ or CD8+ T cells, or bulk PBMC T cells (not recorded which). This receptor was identified in a man aged 18 to 69 in good health. CDR3 sequence reads: CASSFSGVNQPQHF. Full variable domain (missing parts from reference TRBV5-1 and TRBJ1-5): KAGVTQTPRYLIKTRGQQVTLSCSPISGHRSVSWYQQTPGQGLQFLFEYFSETQRNKGNFPGRFSGRQFSNSRSEMNVSTLELGDSALYLCASSFSGVNQPQHFGDGTRLSIL.